A selection of T cell receptor beta chains follows, all from one sample in a study of T cell changes during pregnancy in multiple sclerosis. The method was immunoSEQ multiplex PCR; TCRdb's version includes in-frame clones alone and lacks a portion of them. The sample records 78,000 or so clones, about 91% being singletons. The material sequenced was peripheral blood, taken before pregnancy. These receptors were taken from a female donor with multiple sclerosis, enrolled in a pregnancy study. Both conserved end residues are part of each CDR3. Each record gives: CDR3 protein, CDR3 DNA, clone size, J gene, D gene, V gene. A D gene is named only where the DNA matches it firmly. Rows give clone size only sometimes, using once, few, many, or a class for an expanded clone.

CASSFAGVFEGEQFF TGTGCCAGCAGCTTCGCAGGGGTTTTTGAAGGTGAGCAGTTCTTC . TRBJ2-1 . TRBV5-4
CASSSLTGINTEAFF TGTGCCAGCAGTTCCCTGACAGGGATCAACACTGAAGCTTTCTTT . TRBJ1-1 TRBD1 TRBV6-5
CASRTPGTGYDYGYTF TGTGCCAGCAGGACGCCCGGGACAGGGTACGACTATGGCTACACCTTC . TRBJ1-2 TRBD1 TRBV11-2
CAWSVGGGLEETQYF TGTGCCTGGAGTGTAGGGGGGGGATTGGAAGAGACCCAGTACTTC . TRBJ2-5 . TRBV30
CASSRQWREEKLFF TGTGCCAGCAGTCGACAGTGGCGCGAGGAAAAACTGTTTTTT . TRBJ1-4 . TRBV2
CASSFGQSPYNEQFF TGTGCCAGCAGTTTTGGGCAGTCACCCTACAATGAGCAGTTCTTC few TRBJ2-1 . TRBV27
CASSFRQGEETQYF TGTGCCAGCAGCTTTAGACAGGGAGAAGAGACCCAGTACTTC . TRBJ2-5 TRBD1 TRBV7-9
CASSAGAGLAGGKEQFF TGTGCCAGCAGCGCTGGGGCGGGACTAGCGGGGGGGAAAGAGCAGTTCTTC . TRBJ2-1 TRBD2 TRBV9
CASSLDQTGAPTF TGTGCCAGCAGCTTGGACCAGACAGGGGCCCCCACCTTC . TRBJ1-2 TRBD1 TRBV5-4
CASSISPLRGYTF TGTGCCAGTAGTATAAGTCCCCTGAGGGGCTACACCTTC . TRBJ1-2 . TRBV19
CASSLLGLNTEAFF TGTGCCAGCAGTTTGCTGGGCTTGAACACTGAAGCTTTCTTT . TRBJ1-1 . TRBV27
CASSLVGGGYEQYF TGTGCCAGCAGCTTAGTAGGGGGCGGTTACGAGCAGTACTTC . TRBJ2-7 TRBD1 TRBV11-2
CASSGRQGLRTEAFF TGTGCCAGTAGTGGACGACAGGGGCTGAGAACTGAAGCTTTCTTT . TRBJ1-1 TRBD1 TRBV19
CASTSTDGYTF TGTGCCAGTACCTCTACAGACGGCTACACCTTC . TRBJ1-2 . TRBV27
CASSEAYEQYF TGTGCCAGCAGCGAGGCCTACGAGCAGTACTTC . TRBJ2-7 . TRBV7-9
CASRQGTAGNTIYF TGTGCCAGCAGACAAGGGACAGCCGGAAACACCATATATTTT . TRBJ1-3 TRBD1 TRBV2
CASSLGQANMLYSPLHF TGCGCCAGCAGCTTAGGACAGGCTAATATGTTATATTCACCCCTCCACTTT . TRBJ1-6 TRBD1 TRBV5-1
CASSLEDRGPGELFF TGTGCCAGCAGCTTAGAGGACAGGGGGCCTGGGGAGCTGTTTTTT . TRBJ2-2 TRBD1 TRBV7-8
CAGTGTVEKLFF TGTGCCGGAACCGGGACAGTCGAAAAACTGTTTTTT . TRBJ1-4 TRBD1 TRBV30
CASSLTQQGAGNTIYF TGTGCCAGCAGCTTAACCCAACAGGGTGCTGGAAACACCATATATTTT . TRBJ1-3 . TRBV7-6
CASSPGISDTQYF TGTGCCAGCAGTCCGGGGATTTCAGATACGCAGTATTTT . TRBJ2-3 . TRBV6-5
CASSSNTSPGTGYGEQFF TGTGCCAGCAGTTCAAATACAAGTCCCGGGACAGGGTACGGTGAGCAGTTCTTC . TRBJ2-1 TRBD1 TRBV27
CASSLAAGSYEQYF TGCGCCAGCAGCTTGGCAGCGGGGTCCTACGAGCAGTACTTC . TRBJ2-7 TRBD2 TRBV5-1
CATSRDRRGNTEAFF TGTGCCACCAGCAGAGATCGGCGGGGGAACACTGAAGCTTTCTTT . TRBJ1-1 . TRBV15
CASNGAGRETQYF TGTGCCAGCAATGGAGCGGGGAGAGAGACCCAGTACTTC . TRBJ2-5 TRBD2 TRBV6-1
CASSLEAGRDTF TGTGCCAGCAGCTTGGAGGCAGGGAGGGACACCTTC . TRBJ1-2 . TRBV5-4
CSASSPYGYTF TGCAGTGCTAGTAGTCCCTATGGCTACACCTTC . TRBJ1-2 . TRBV20-1
CASFGGGTYNEQFF TGTGCCAGCTTTGGGGGGGGCACCTACAATGAGCAGTTCTTC . TRBJ2-1 . TRBV27
CASTAGGNQPQHF TGTGCCAGCACCGCAGGGGGCAATCAGCCCCAGCATTTT . TRBJ1-5 . TRBV6-5
CASSHPGQGGYGYTF TGTGCCAGCAGCCATCCCGGACAGGGAGGGTATGGCTACACCTTC . TRBJ1-2 TRBD1 TRBV7-9
CASSLYSATNEKLFF TGCGCCAGCAGCTTATACAGTGCAACTAATGAAAAACTGTTTTTT . TRBJ1-4 . TRBV5-1
CASSHDGDGGPTDTQYF TGTGCCAGCAGCCACGACGGAGACGGGGGGCCCACAGATACGCAGTATTTT . TRBJ2-3 . TRBV7-3
CASSLGQPNEKLFF TGCGCCAGCAGCTTGGGACAGCCGAATGAAAAACTGTTTTTT . TRBJ1-4 . TRBV5-1
CASSRGQGVRNTIYF TGCGCCAGCAGCCGGGGACAGGGGGTGAGAAACACCATATATTTT . TRBJ1-3 TRBD1 TRBV4-1
CASSQEGGPSTDTQYF TGTGCCAGCAGTCAGGAGGGGGGGCCCAGCACAGATACGCAGTATTTT . TRBJ2-3 . TRBV9
CASFADSGNTIYF TGTGCCTCTTTCGCGGACTCTGGAAACACCATATATTTT . TRBJ1-3 . TRBV30
CASSQRQGSGYTF TGTGCCAGCAGCCAAAGACAGGGTAGTGGCTACACCTTC few TRBJ1-2 TRBD1 TRBV7-9
CASSEGTGSNQPQHF TGTGCCAGCAGCGAAGGTACAGGTAGCAATCAGCCCCAGCATTTT . TRBJ1-5 . TRBV7-9
CASSWDREYEQYF TGTGCCAGCTCGTGGGACAGGGAATACGAGCAGTACTTC . TRBJ2-7 TRBD1 TRBV18
CASSPQGNTEAFF TGTGCCAGCTCGCCTCAGGGTAACACTGAAGCTTTCTTT few TRBJ1-1 . TRBV18
CASSFERGPDTQYF TGTGCCAGCAGCTTTGAGCGGGGGCCAGATACGCAGTATTTT . TRBJ2-3 TRBD2 TRBV5-4
CASSPGDGANYGYTF TGTGCCAGCAGCCCAGGGGATGGGGCTAACTATGGCTACACCTTC . TRBJ1-2 . TRBV7-8
CASSLVRGVPDSYEQYF TGTGCCAGCAGCTTGGTCCGGGGGGTGCCTGACTCCTACGAGCAGTACTTC . TRBJ2-7 TRBD2 TRBV5-8
CASSSGPVAGNSPLHF TGTGCCAGCAGTTCCGGCCCGGTAGCCGGTAATTCACCCCTCCACTTT few TRBJ1-6 . TRBV27
CASRRVRGEERELFF TGTGCCAGCAGACGGGTCCGGGGGGAAGAAAGGGAGCTGTTTTTT . TRBJ2-2 TRBD2 TRBV11-2
CSARAYYGYTF TGCAGTGCTAGAGCCTACTATGGCTACACCTTC . TRBJ1-2 . TRBV20-1
CASSLRDRGNQPQHF TGTGCCAGTAGTCTCCGGGACAGGGGTAATCAGCCCCAGCATTTT . TRBJ1-5 TRBD1 TRBV19
CASSLESGQPFLFF TGCGCCAGCAGCTTGGAGTCCGGACAGCCCTTCCTGTTTTTT . TRBJ1-4 . TRBV5-1
CASSRVQGPQHF TGTGCCAGTTCAAGGGTCCAGGGGCCCCAGCATTTT . TRBJ1-5 . TRBV28
CASSSFGPGGADPETQYF TGTGCCAGCAGCTCCTTCGGCCCGGGGGGGGCGGACCCAGAGACCCAGTACTTC . TRBJ2-5 TRBD2 TRBV13
CAWVFRGCTEAFF TGTGCCTGGGTGTTCAGGGGGTGCACTGAAGCTTTCTTT few TRBJ1-1 TRBD1 TRBV30
CASRIGGGFTEAFF TGTGCCAGTAGAATCGGAGGGGGCTTTACTGAAGCTTTCTTT . TRBJ1-1 TRBD1 TRBV19
CASSRTREGVGELFF TGTGCCAGCAGCCGGACACGAGAAGGGGTCGGGGAGCTGTTTTTT . TRBJ2-2 . TRBV6-4
CAISEGTVSYNEQFF TGTGCCATCAGTGAAGGGACAGTCTCCTACAATGAGCAGTTCTTC . TRBJ2-1 TRBD1 TRBV10-3
CASRAGQARNTIYF TGTGCCAGCAGAGCCGGACAGGCCAGAAACACCATATATTTT . TRBJ1-3 TRBD1 TRBV2
CATSRKGQNTEAFF TGTGCCACCAGCCGAAAGGGACAGAACACTGAAGCTTTCTTT . TRBJ1-1 . TRBV15
CSVEGGGNYGYTF TGCAGCGTTGAGGGGGGAGGTAACTATGGCTACACCTTC once TRBJ1-2 . TRBV29-1
CASSQETSGGATDTQYF TGTGCCAGCAGCCAGGAGACTAGCGGGGGGGCTACAGATACGCAGTATTTT once TRBJ2-3 TRBD2 TRBV4-2
CASSQGWVGGQPQHF TGCGCCAGCAGCCAAGGTTGGGTTGGCGGTCAGCCCCAGCATTTT . TRBJ1-5 . TRBV4-1